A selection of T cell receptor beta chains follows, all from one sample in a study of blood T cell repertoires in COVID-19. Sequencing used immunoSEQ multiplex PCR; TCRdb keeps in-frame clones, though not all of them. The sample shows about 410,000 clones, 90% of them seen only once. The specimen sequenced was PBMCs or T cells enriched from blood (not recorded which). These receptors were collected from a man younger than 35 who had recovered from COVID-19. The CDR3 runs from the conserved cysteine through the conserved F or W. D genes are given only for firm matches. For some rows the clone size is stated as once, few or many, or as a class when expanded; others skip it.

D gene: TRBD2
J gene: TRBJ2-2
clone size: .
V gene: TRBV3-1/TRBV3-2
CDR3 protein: CASQERGANTGELFF
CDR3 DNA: TGTGCCAGTCAGGAGCGGGGGGCGAACACCGGGGAGCTGTTTTTT

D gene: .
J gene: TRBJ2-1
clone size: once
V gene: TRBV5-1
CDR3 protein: CASSSLGGGDEQFF
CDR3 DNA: TGCGCCAGCAGCTCCTTGGGGGGGGGCGATGAGCAGTTCTTC

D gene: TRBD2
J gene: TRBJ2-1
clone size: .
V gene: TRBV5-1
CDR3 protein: CASSLSGGSEEQFF
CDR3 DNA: TGCGCCAGCAGCTTGTCGGGGGGGTCTGAAGAGCAGTTCTTC

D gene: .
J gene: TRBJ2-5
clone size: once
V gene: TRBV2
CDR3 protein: CASSALDGTGEETQYF
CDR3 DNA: TGTGCCAGCAGTGCCTTGGACGGTACAGGAGAGGAGACCCAGTACTTC

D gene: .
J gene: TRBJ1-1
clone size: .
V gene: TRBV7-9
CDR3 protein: CASSSYSSRAGLNTEAFF
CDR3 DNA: TGTGCCAGCAGCTCGTATAGCTCGCGCGCAGGGTTGAACACTGAAGCTTTCTTT

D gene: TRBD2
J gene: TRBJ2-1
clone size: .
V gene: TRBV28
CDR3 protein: CASSTIAGSHYNEQFF
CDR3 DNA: TGTGCCAGCAGTACAATAGCGGGCTCTCACTACAATGAGCAGTTCTTC

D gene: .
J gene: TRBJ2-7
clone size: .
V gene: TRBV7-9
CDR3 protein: CASSLVGGTGEQYF
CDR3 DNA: TGTGCCAGCAGCTTAGTAGGGGGTACCGGCGAGCAGTACTTC

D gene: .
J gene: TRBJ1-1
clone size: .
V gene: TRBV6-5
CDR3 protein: CASRQVNTEAFF
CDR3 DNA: TGTGCCAGCAGACAAGTGAACACTGAAGCTTTCTTT

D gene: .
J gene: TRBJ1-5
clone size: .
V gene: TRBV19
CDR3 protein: CASSFHNQPQHF
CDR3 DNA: TGTGCCAGTAGTTTTCACAATCAGCCCCAGCATTTT

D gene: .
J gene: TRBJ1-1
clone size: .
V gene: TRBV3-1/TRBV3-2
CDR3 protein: CASRHPNTEAFF
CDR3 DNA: TGTGCCAGCCGACACCCGAACACTGAAGCTTTCTTT

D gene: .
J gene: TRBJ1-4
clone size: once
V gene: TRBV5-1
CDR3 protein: CASSLQGNEKLFF
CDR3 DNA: TGCGCCAGCAGCTTGCAGGGAAATGAAAAACTGTTTTTT